This T cell receptor beta chain appears in the sequencing data of a study of blood T cell repertoires in COVID-19. Study in general: Acute-phase and convalescent COVID-19 samples originated in the United States, Italy and Spain. PBMCs, B-cell-depleted T cells, or T cells were the source of the cDNA or gDNA that made up the material.

In the authors' methods: Scientists estimated how many nucleated cells there were by amplifying reference gene primers. This table comes from immunoSEQ multiplex PCR, and its TCRdb copy is limited to in-frame clones, with some not included. D and trimming were read from the DNA, whereas the V and J calls and clone size are those reported in that table. The sample holds about 190,000 clones, approximately 91% seen once. Germline loops: CDR1 ENHRY, CDR2 SYGVKD. The CDR3 covers 15 residues. The V gene end was trimmed by 6 bases and the J gene end by 2 bases; junction bases not matched to a gene: 8. The receptor comes from a middle-aged woman who had recovered from COVID-19. Sample: peripheral blood. The chain has TRBV10-3 and TRBJ2-7, with 9 bases fitting TRBD1. As DNA, the CDR3 is TGTGCCATCAGCTCCGGGACAGGGTTTCCCTACGAGCAGTACTTC. This translates into CAISSGTGFPYEQYF.